Below are 8 T cell receptor beta chains sequenced from a single sample in a study of Tregs in tolerant kidney transplant recipients. The method was immunoSEQ multiplex PCR; TCRdb's version includes in-frame clones alone and lacks a portion of them. This repertoire includes around 48,000 clones. The specimen was CD4+ T cells from blood, collected before the transplant. The receptor set was obtained from a human donor who received a combined kidney and bone marrow transplant.

Points on this clone: The CDR3 goes on 3 residues after the read ends, and that part is filled in from the germline J gene. The rearrangement uses TRBV7-2 and TRBJ1-1, with D uncertain. The CDR3 contains 14 residues. V lost 3 bases and J 1 base, leaving 9 bases between the germline ends. CDR1 is SGHTA and CDR2 is FQGNSA in the germline V gene. CDR3 DNA, as far as it was read: TGTGCCAGCAGCTTGACTCCTGGGAACACTGAA. Protein sequence: CASSLTPGNTE. The whole CDR3 protein is CASSLTPGNTEAFF.

To note about this clone: The CDR3 is cut off 3 residues early in the read; its end comes from the germline J gene. This chain uses TRBV5-4 with TRBJ2-3; 7 bases are a match to TRBD2. The CDR3 is 15 residues long. V shed 4 bases and J 7 bases; nucleotides not matched to a gene: 12. Germline CDR1 SGHNT, CDR2 YYREEE (reference sequence). The CDR3: CASSRETSSRNTQYF. Incomplete CDR3 DNA: TGTGCCAGCAGCCGAGAGACTAGCAGTAGGAATACG.

Comment on this clone: The read halts 3 residues ahead of the CDR3 end, with the missing end drawn from the germline J gene. The chain joins TRBV7-8 to TRBJ2-2, with a weak D call TRBD2 (6 bases). CDR1 SGHVS and CDR2 FQNEAQ come from the germline V gene. The CDR3 covers 17 residues. V gave up 7 bases and J gave up 4 bases, with 22 bases separating them. The sequenced CDR3 bases are TGTGCCAGCACCCAAGCGTGGGGAGCGCGGGGCACCGGGGAG. It is translated as CASTQAWGARGTGE. The whole CDR3 protein reads CASTQAWGARGTGELFF.

Of note for this clone: Read data end 3 residues before the CDR3 end; the end is taken from the germline J gene. The rearrangement joins TRBV7-3 to TRBJ2-1; TRBD2 agrees at 10 bases. This CDR3 comprises 15 residues. From germline, CDR1 is SGHTA and CDR2 FQGTGA. Trimming at V came to 5 bases and at J to 7 bases, leaving 8 bases not matched to a gene. The CDR3: CASSPGDSGRNEQFF. The CDR3 bases that were read are TGTGCCAGCAGCCCCGGGGATAGCGGGAGGAATGAG.

A note on this clone: The CDR3 extends 3 residues past the end of the read, so its final part is completed from the germline J gene. The chain couples TRBV28 to TRBJ1-6, with 7 bases that match TRBD1. V shed 7 bases, J shed 0 bases, and the junction held 9 bases outside the gene matches. The CDR3 has 17 residues. The germline gives CDR1 MDHEN, CDR2 SYDVKM. Incomplete CDR3 DNA: TGTGCCAGCACCGGGACAGACAAAGCCTCCTATAATTCACCC. This translates into CASTGTDKASYNSP. The CDR3 in its entirety is CASTGTDKASYNSPLHF.

As for this clone: The CDR3 extends 3 residues past the end of the read, so its final part is completed from the germline J gene. The rearrangement uses TRBV10-3 and TRBJ1-3; D ambiguous. The germline V gene encodes CDR1 ENHRY and CDR2 SYGVKD. The CDR3 has 13 residues. Deletions cut 6 bases from V and 0 bases from J, with 6 bases between. The CDR3 DNA, read in part, is TGTGCCATCAGCCAGAGCTCTGGAAACACC. Its protein product is CAISQSSGNT. The CDR3 in its entirety is CAISQSSGNTIYF.

In the case of this clone: Read data end 3 residues before the CDR3 end; the end is taken from the germline J gene. This rearrangement joins TRBV5-1 to TRBJ2-7; D may be TRBD2 (5 bases). Germline lookup yields CDR1 SGHRS and CDR2 YFSETQ. The V gene lost 0 bases and the J gene lost 0 bases, with 10 bases spanning the gap. The CDR3 covers 15 residues. The DNA read from the CDR3 is TGCGCCAGCAGCTTGGCAAGCGGAGTCTCCTACGAG. This gives the protein CASSLASGVSYE. The whole CDR3 protein is CASSLASGVSYEQYF. The whole variable domain, filled in from reference TRBV5-1 and TRBJ2-7, reads KAGVTQTPRYLIKTRGQQVTLSCSPISGHRSVSWYQQTPGQGLQFLFEYFSETQRNKGNFPGRFSGRQFSNSRSEMNVSTLELGDSALYLCASSLASGVSYEQYFGPGTRLTVT.

Note on this clone: The sequenced fragment ends 3 residues before the CDR3 boundary, so the rest is inferred from the germline J gene. The gene calls are TRBV2 and TRBJ1-4; 7 bases line up with TRBD1. CDR1 and CDR2 from the germline V gene are SNHLY and FYNNEI. The CDR3 has 14 amino acids. Trimming cost V 4 bases and J 8 bases; bases outside gene matches: 7. The sequenced part of the CDR3 DNA is TGTGCCAGCAGTGTAAGGGGGCTGGGGGAAAAA. It specifies CASSVRGLGEK. The full CDR3 protein reads CASSVRGLGEKLFF.